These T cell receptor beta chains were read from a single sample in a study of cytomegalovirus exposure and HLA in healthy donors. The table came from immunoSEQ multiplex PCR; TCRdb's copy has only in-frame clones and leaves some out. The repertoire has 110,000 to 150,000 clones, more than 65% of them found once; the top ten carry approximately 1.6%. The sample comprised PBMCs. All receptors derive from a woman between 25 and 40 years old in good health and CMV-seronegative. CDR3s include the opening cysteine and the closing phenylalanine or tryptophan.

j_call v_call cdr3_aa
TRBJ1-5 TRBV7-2 CASSLGGYNQPQHF
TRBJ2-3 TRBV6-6 CASSFRTGRSGDTQYF
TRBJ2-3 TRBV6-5 CASSYGQGPDTQYF
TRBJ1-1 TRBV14 CASSQDRVNTEAFF
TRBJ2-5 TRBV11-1 CASSQVSGGGFETQYF
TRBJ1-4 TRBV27 CASSLWANEKLFF
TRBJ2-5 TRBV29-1 CSVIPGGSHQETQYF
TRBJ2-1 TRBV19 CASNLGGGRTYNEQFF
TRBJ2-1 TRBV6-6 CASSPSGYSYNEQFF
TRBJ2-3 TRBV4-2 CASSQDGTGTDTQYF
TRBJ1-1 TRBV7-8 CASSSTGYNTEAFF